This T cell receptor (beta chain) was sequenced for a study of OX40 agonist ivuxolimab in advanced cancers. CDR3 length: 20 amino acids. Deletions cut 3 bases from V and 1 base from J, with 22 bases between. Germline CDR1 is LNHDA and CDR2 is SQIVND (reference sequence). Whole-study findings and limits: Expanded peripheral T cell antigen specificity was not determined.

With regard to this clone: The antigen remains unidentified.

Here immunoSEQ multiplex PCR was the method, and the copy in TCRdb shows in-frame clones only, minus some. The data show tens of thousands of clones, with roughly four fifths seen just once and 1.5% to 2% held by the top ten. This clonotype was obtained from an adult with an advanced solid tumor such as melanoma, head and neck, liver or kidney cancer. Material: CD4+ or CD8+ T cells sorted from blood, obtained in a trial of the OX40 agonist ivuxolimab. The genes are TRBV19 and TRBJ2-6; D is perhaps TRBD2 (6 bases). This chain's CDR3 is CASSMGRGQGRGSGANVLTF. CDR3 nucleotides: TGTGCCAGTAGTATGGGTCGCGGCCAAGGCCGGGGGTCTGGGGCCAACGTCCTGACTTTC.